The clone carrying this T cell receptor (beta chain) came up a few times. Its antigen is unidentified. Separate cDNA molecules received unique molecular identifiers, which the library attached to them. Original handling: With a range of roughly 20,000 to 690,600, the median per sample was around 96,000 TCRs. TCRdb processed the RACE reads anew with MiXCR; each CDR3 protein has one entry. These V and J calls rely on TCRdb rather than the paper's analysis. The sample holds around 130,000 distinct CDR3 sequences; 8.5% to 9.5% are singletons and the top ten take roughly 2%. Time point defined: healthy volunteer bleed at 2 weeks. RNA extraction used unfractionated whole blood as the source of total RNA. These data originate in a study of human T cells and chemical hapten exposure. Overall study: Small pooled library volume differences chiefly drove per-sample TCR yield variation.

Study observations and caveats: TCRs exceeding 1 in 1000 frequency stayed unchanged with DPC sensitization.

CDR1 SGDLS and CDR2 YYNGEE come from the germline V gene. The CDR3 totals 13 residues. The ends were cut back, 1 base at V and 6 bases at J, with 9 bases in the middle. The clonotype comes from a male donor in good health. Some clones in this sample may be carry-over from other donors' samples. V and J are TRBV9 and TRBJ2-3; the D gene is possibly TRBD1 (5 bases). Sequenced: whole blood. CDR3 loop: CASSVQGWDTQYF. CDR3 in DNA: TGTGCCAGCAGCGTACAGGGATGGGATACGCAGTATTTT.